This T cell receptor (beta chain) was recovered during a study of control samples from healthy donors and cancer patients. With 4 bases removed from V and 6 bases from J, the gap between germline ends came to 7 bases. CDR3 size: 11 residues. CDR1 LNHDA and CDR2 SQIVND come from the germline V gene (reference sequence). Only in-frame clones appear in the TCRdb table, and some are missing; sequencing was by immunoSEQ multiplex PCR. The data contain about 120,000 clones, approximately 90% of them singletons. The chain has TRBV19 and TRBJ2-7; D is uncertain. The sequenced sample consisted of blood. The sequence was obtained from a woman in her seventies in good health. CDR3 sequence reads: CASSNKVEQYF. CDR3 bases: TGTGCCAGTAGTAACAAGGTCGAGCAGTACTTC.